This section outlines one T cell receptor (beta chain) sequence together with its context. The trim removed 1 base at V and 6 bases at J, leaving 5 bases unmatched. Germline V CDR1 and CDR2: SGDLS, YYNGEE. The CDR3 has 15 amino acids. Measured with immunoSEQ multiplex PCR; TCRdb has only the in-frame clones, and not every one. The profile covers roughly 140,000 clones, with just under 90% appearing a single time and about 4.1% taken by the ten largest. The data derive from a study of blood T cell repertoires in COVID-19. Background on the study: Acute and convalescent COVID-19 specimens originated in the United States, Italy and Spain. From T cells, B-cell-depleted T cells, or PBMCs came the material, which was cDNA or gDNA.

The source of this sequence is a middle-aged woman with acute or convalescent COVID-19. Sequencing was done on a sample of peripheral blood. V gene TRBV9 combines with J gene TRBJ2-2; TRBD2 matches at 8 bases. The DNA for the CDR3 is TGTGCCAGCAGCGTACCGGGACTAGTCTCCGGGGAGCTGTTTTTT. This encodes CASSVPGLVSGELFF.